The clone carrying this T cell receptor (beta chain) was detected many times. The sample comes from a study of T-cell reconstitution after alpha-beta-depleted transplantation in children. Germline assignment: CDR1 SGHTA and CDR2 FQGNSA. The V gene end was trimmed by 1 base and the J gene end by 9 bases; junction bases not matched to a gene: 9. There are 16 residues in the CDR3. Preparation of the TCRbeta library involved a method that used unique molecular identifiers. TCRdb used MiXCR to reprocess the PCR reads, holding one entry per CDR3 protein. The sample shows 140,000 or so distinct CDR3 sequences, about 9% of them seen only once.

This sequence joins TRBV7-2 and TRBJ2-1, with 10 nucleotides matching TRBD2. The starting material was PBMCs, mostly from graft donor cells, obtained 180 days after TCRalphabeta/CD19-depleted stem cell transplant. The receptor was isolated from a female patient younger than 10 who had a stem cell transplant for congenital amegakaryocytic thrombocytopenia, so the T cells may come from the graft donor. The CDR3, as DNA: TGTGCCAGCAGCTTAGGATGGCCTAGCGGGAGCATTGAGCAGTTCTTC. It encodes CASSLGWPSGSIEQFF.